The source of this T cell receptor (beta chain) is a study of T cell repertoires in cytomegalovirus infection. TCRdb reprocessed the reads with MiXCR, giving one entry per CDR3 protein. This table has about 890,000 distinct CDR3 sequences, less than 40% appearing once. A note on this clonotype: The target antigen is unknown.

V lost 5 bases, J lost 0 bases, and 6 bases stayed unmatched. Germline lookup yields CDR1 SGHDN and CDR2 FVKESK. The CDR3 covers 16 residues. The source was cultured CD8+ T cells from PBMCs, collected from culture after CMV antigen stimulation. This clonotype was sampled from a human donor in good health (CMV status not recorded). Some clones in this sample may be carry-over from other donors' samples. The chain carries TRBV14 and TRBJ2-1; 8 bases agree with TRBD2. Written as DNA, the CDR3 is TGTGCCAGCAGCTATATAGCGGGGCTCTCCTACAATGAGCAGTTCTTC. Translating it yields CASSYIAGLSYNEQFF.